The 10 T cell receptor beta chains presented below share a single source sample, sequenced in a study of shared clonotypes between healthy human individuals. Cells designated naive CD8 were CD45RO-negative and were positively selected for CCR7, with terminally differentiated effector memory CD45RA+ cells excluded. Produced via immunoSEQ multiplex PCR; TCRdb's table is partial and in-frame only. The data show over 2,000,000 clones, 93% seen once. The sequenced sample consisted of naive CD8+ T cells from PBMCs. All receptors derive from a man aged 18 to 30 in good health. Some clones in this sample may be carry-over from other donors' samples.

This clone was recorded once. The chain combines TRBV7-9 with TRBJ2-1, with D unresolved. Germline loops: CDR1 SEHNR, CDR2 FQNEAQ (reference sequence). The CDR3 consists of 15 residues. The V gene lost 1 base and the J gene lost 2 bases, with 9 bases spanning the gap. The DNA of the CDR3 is TGTGCCAGCAGCTTAGGGGCAAGCCCCTACAATGAGCAGTTCTTC. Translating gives CASSLGASPYNEQFF.

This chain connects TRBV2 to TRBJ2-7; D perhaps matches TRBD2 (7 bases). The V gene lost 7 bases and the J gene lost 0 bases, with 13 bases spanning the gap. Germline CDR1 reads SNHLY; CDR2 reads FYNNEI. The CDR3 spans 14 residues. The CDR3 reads CASTGGGSSYEQYF. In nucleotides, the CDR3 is TGTGCCAGCACGGGGGGCGGGAGCTCCTACGAGCAGTACTTC.

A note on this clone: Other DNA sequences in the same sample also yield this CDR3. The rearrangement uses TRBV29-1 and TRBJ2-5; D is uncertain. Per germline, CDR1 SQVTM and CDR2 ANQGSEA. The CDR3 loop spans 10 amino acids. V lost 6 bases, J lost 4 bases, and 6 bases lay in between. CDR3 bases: TGCAGCGTCCGATCAGAGACCCAGTACTTC. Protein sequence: CSVRSETQYF.

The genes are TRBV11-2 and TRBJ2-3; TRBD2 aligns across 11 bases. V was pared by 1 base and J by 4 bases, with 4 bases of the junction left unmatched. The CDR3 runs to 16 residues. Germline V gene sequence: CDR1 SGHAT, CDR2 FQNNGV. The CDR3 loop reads CASSLGLAGGPDTQYF. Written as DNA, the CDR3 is TGTGCCAGCAGCTTAGGATTAGCGGGAGGGCCAGATACGCAGTATTTT.

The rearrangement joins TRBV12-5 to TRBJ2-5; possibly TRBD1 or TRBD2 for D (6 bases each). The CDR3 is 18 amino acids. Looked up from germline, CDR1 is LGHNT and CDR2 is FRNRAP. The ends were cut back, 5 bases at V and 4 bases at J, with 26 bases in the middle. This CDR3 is CASGQPGPEGGPLETQYF. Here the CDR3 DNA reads TGTGCTAGTGGTCAACCGGGCCCGGAAGGGGGGCCGTTAGAGACCCAGTACTTC.

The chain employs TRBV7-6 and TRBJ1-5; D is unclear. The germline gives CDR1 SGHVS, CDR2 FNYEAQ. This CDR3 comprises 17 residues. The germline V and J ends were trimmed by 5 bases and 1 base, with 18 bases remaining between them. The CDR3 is CASSPRTVYDSNQPQHF. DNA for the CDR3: TGTGCCAGCAGCCCCCGGACCGTCTATGACAGCAATCAGCCCCAGCATTTT.

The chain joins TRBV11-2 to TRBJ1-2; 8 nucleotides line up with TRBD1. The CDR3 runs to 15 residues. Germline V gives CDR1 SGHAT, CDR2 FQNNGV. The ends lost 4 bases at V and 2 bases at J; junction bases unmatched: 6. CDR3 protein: CASSSRTGLNYGYTF. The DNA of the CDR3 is TGTGCCAGCAGCTCCCGGACAGGGTTAAACTATGGCTACACCTTC.

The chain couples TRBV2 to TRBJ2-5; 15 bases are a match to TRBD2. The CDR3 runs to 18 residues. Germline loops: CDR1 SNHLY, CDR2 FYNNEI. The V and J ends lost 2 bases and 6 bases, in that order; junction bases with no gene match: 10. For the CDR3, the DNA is TGTGCCAGCAGTGAACTCGGACTAGCGGGAGGGCCCTGGAAGACCCAGTACTTC. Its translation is CASSELGLAGGPWKTQYF.

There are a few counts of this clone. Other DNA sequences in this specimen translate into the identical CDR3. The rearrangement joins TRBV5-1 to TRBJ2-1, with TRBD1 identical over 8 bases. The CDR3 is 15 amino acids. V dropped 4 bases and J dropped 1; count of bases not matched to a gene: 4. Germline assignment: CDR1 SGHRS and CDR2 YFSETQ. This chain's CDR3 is CASSIGQGSYNEQFF. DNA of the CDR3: TGCGCCAGCAGCATTGGACAGGGATCCTACAATGAGCAGTTCTTC.

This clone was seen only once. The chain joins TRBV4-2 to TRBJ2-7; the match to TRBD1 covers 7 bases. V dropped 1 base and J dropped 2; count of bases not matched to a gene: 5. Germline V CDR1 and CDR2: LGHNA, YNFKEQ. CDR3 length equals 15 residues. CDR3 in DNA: TGTGCCAGCAGCCAAGTTTGGGACAGTGCCTACGAGCAGTACTTC. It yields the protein CASSQVWDSAYEQYF.